The 8 T cell receptor beta chains below come from one sample, sequenced in a study of T-cell reconstitution after alpha-beta-depleted transplantation in children. Unique molecular identifiers featured in how the TCRbeta library was prepared. One entry per CDR3 protein, called by TCRdb with MiXCR from the PCR reads. The sample consists of around 64,000 distinct CDR3 sequences, approximately 10% of them appearing once. The input for sequencing was PBMCs, taken before TCRalphabeta/CD19-depleted stem cell transplant. Receptors originate from a boy aged 5-17 years with acute myeloid leukemia, due to receive a stem cell transplant.

This clonotype was recorded many times. As DNA, the CDR3 is TGTGCCAGCAGCTTAAACCGGGACAAGGGTCGTCCCCAGCATTTT. This codes for CASSLNRDKGRPQHF. The chain has TRBV7-8 and TRBJ1-5, with D possibly matching TRBD1 (6 bases). Trimming removed 2 bases at V and 10 bases at J, with 18 bases between. Germline CDR1 reads SGHVS; CDR2 reads FQNEAQ. The CDR3 contains 15 residues.

Of note for this clonotype: A much larger clone differs by one base, so this may be a read error. The rearrangement uses TRBV20-1 and TRBJ2-5; D is ambiguous. Germline-derived CDR1 and CDR2 are DFQATT and SNEGSKA (reference sequence). The CDR3 is 14 residues long. V lost 6 bases and J 2 bases, leaving 16 bases between the germline ends. CDR3 nucleotides: TGCAGTGCGCTAAGAACCGGCAGACAAGAGACCCAGTACTTC. Translation: CSALRTGRQETQYF.

This clonotype was counted many times. This rearrangement joins TRBV18 to TRBJ2-3; a weak D match, TRBD2 (6 bases). The ends were cut back, 3 bases at V and 5 bases at J, with 18 bases in the middle. The CDR3 has 16 amino acids. Germline CDR1 and CDR2: KGHSH and LQKENI. CDR3 in amino acids: CASSPAGRELVDTQYF. CDR3 bases: TGTGCCAGCTCACCCGCCGGACGGGAGCTCGTAGATACGCAGTATTTT.

This clonotype was seen repeatedly, ten times or more. This sequence joins TRBV20-1 and TRBJ2-5, with 7 bases fitting TRBD1. V lost 0 bases to trimming and J lost 4 bases; unmatched junction nucleotides: 5. Germline V lookup: CDR1 DFQATT, CDR2 SNEGSKA (reference sequence). The CDR3 covers 14 residues. The CDR3 spells CSARDRGRPETQYF. CDR3 DNA: TGCAGTGCTAGAGATAGGGGGCGCCCAGAGACCCAGTACTTC.

The sample holds many counts of this clonotype. This chain links TRBV5-1 with TRBJ2-1; D possibly uses TRBD1 or TRBD2 (5 bases each). This CDR3 has 16 residues. V was pared by 2 bases and J by 10 bases, with 22 bases between. In germline, CDR1 is SGHRS, CDR2 YFSETQ. DNA for the CDR3: TGCGCCAGCAGCTTTGCCGGGACCAACCCGGTCGGGGAGCAGTTCTTC. Its protein product is CASSFAGTNPVGEQFF.

This clonotype was seen many times. The genes are TRBV3-1 and TRBJ2-5, with 9 bases fitting TRBD1. The trim removed 4 bases at V and 4 bases at J, leaving 13 bases unmatched. CDR3 length: 17 amino acids. Germline V gene data show CDR1 as LGHDT and CDR2 as YNNKEL (reference sequence). The CDR3: CASSRRGTGSLSETQYF. For the CDR3, the DNA is TGTGCCAGCAGCCGACGAGGGACAGGGTCCCTTTCAGAGACCCAGTACTTC.

This clonotype was counted many times. The V and J genes are TRBV7-9 and TRBJ2-3; D gene ambiguous. Germline-derived CDR1 and CDR2 are SEHNR and FQNEAQ (reference sequence). The CDR3 is 14 amino acids. Trimming shortened V by 1 base and J by 0 bases, and 5 bases separated the two germline ends. CDR3 sequence (DNA): TGTGCCAGCAGCTTAGAGGCCAGCACAGATACGCAGTATTTT. Residues: CASSLEASTDTQYF. The whole variable domain, remainder taken from reference TRBV7-9 and TRBJ2-3, is DTGVSQNPRHKITKRGQNVTFRCDPISEHNRLYWYRQTLGQGPEFLTYFQNEAQLEKSRLLSDRFSAERPKGSFSTLEIQRTEQGDSAMYLCASSLEASTDTQYFGPGTRLTVL.

The sample holds many counts of this clonotype. The chain has TRBV6-5 and TRBJ2-3, with D perhaps TRBD2 (6 bases). Trimming took 2 bases from V and 4 from J, leaving 10 bases between them. The CDR3 loop spans 14 amino acids. The germline V gene encodes CDR1 MNHEY and CDR2 SVGAGI. The CDR3 region is CASSYRGLPDTQYF. In DNA, the CDR3 is TGTGCCAGCAGTTACCGCGGACTACCAGATACGCAGTATTTT.